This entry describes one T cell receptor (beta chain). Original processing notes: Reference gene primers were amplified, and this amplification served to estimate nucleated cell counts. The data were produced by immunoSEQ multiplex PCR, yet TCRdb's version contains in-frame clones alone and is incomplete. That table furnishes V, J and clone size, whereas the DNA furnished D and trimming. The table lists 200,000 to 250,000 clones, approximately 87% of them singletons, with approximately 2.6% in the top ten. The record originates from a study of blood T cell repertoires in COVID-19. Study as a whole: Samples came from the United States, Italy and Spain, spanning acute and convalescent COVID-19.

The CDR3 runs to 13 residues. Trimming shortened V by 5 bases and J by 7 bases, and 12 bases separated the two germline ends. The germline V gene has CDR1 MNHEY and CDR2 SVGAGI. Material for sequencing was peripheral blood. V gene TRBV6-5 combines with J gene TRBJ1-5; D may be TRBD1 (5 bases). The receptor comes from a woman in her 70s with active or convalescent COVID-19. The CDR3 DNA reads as TGTGCCAGCAGTCCTCAGGGATACCAGCCCCAGCATTTT. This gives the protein CASSPQGYQPQHF.